This T cell receptor beta chain comes out of a study of cytomegalovirus exposure and HLA in healthy donors. The study, taken as a whole, reports: Being productive about 87% or about 30% of the time was typical of most TCR beta V segments in an earlier analysis. A missense DCLRE1C variant was associated with V- and J-gene trimming of TCR beta chains in a later analysis, and an independent cohort replicated the association.

This CDR3 region has 15 residues. CDR1 MNHNY and CDR2 SVGAGI come from the germline V gene (reference sequence). The junction had 5 bases not matched to a gene; V was cut back by 0 bases and J by 4 bases. With regard to this clone: Its antigen is undetermined.

PCR was performed using 60 Vbeta and 13 Jbeta primers. Here immunoSEQ multiplex PCR was the method, and the copy in TCRdb shows in-frame clones only, minus some. This sample yields over 110,000 clones, of which roughly four fifths are seen a single time; about 2.3% belongs to the top ten. The sample was PBMCs. The receptor comes from a male donor in good health and CMV-seronegative. The V and J genes are TRBV6-6 and TRBJ2-5; TRBD2 aligns across 7 bases. The CDR3 nucleotides are TGTGCCAGCAGTTACTCTGGAGGGGAGGGAGAGACCCAGTACTTC. As protein: CASSYSGGEGETQYF.